The TCR beta chain described here comes from a study of tumor-infiltrating lymphocytes in oesophageal squamous cell carcinoma. TCRdb processed the PCR reads anew with MiXCR; each CDR3 protein has one entry. In the table there are approximately 3,600 distinct CDR3 sequences, 16% of which are singletons. The sample holds a few counts of this clonotype. The CDR3 does not close with the conserved phenylalanine or tryptophan, likely indicating a read error. The limits of the CDR3 on the DNA are not certain, so only TCRdb's listed CDR3 is given. The sequence was collected from a male donor with esophageal squamous cell carcinoma. Specimen: esophageal tumor tissue.

CDR3 residues: CASSLRGGTYEQYFGA. The V and J genes are TRBV7-2 and TRBJ2-6; the D call in the table, TRBD2, was not verified against the DNA. Termini included, the CDR3 measures 16 amino acids. Germline values: CDR1 SGHTA, CDR2 FQGNSA.